This T cell receptor beta chain was recorded in a study of blood T cell repertoires in COVID-19. At the level of the study: Nucleic acid was either cDNA or gDNA, and it came from T cells, B-cell-depleted T cells, or PBMCs.

The CDR3 has 16 amino acids. V gave up 4 bases and J gave up 8 bases; unmatched junction bases: 16. Germline-derived CDR1 and CDR2 are MDHEN and SYDVKM. TCRdb's copy holds only in-frame clones and misses some; the assay was immunoSEQ multiplex PCR. This sample carries roughly 250,000 clones, about 90% of them seen once, and the ten largest clones take roughly 2.5%. The sequencing input was peripheral blood. The origin of this receptor is a woman between 50 and 59 years old with acute or convalescent COVID-19. The gene calls are TRBV28 and TRBJ1-1, with TRBD1 identical over 7 bases. CDR3 region: CASSSLQGSSRAEAFF. The CDR3 DNA follows: TGTGCCAGCAGTTCCTTACAGGGGAGCAGTCGGGCCGAAGCTTTCTTT.